The 30 T cell receptor beta chains below were found in one sample sequenced in a study of T cell responses to AZD1222 COVID-19 vaccine. Sequencing was performed with immunoSEQ multiplex PCR; in TCRdb, only in-frame clones are kept and a portion is missing. The table shows nearly 90,000 clones, with over 75% occurring only once. The sequencing used peripheral blood, collected 28 days after the second AZD1222 dose. These receptors were collected from an adult who received the AZD1222 COVID-19 vaccine.

The genes are TRBV18 and TRBJ2-1, with TRBD2 as a possible D gene (5 bases). This CDR3 comprises 13 residues. Germline V CDR1 and CDR2: KGHSH, LQKENI. V lost 2 bases and J lost 9, with 11 bases in between. CDR3 bases: TGTGCCAGCTCACCAGATCGGGGTACTGAGCAGTTCTTC. Protein: CASSPDRGTEQFF.

V and J are TRBV3-1 (or the pseudogene TRBV3-2) and TRBJ1-1; D gene unclear. The CDR3 covers 12 residues. Germline V gene lookup returns CDR1 LGHDT and CDR2 YNNKEL (reference sequence). V lost 5 bases, J lost 3 bases, and 7 bases lay in between. The CDR3 region has the DNA TGTGCCAGCAGCAGACACTACACTGAAGCTTTCTTT. It is translated as CASSRHYTEAFF.

V usage is TRBV10-1 and J usage is TRBJ2-2; 9 bases align to TRBD1. Germline V gene lookup returns CDR1 WNHNN and CDR2 SYGVQD (reference sequence). The V and J ends lost 0 bases and 6 bases, in that order; junction bases with no gene match: 5. The CDR3 covers 16 residues. The CDR3 DNA reads as TGCGCCAGCAGTGAGTCGACGGGACAGGGTTCCGGGGAGCTGTTTTTT. It specifies CASSESTGQGSGELFF.

This chain links TRBV7-2 with TRBJ1-6; D not certain. The CDR3 has 18 residues. Germline-derived CDR1 and CDR2 are SGHTA and FQGNSA. Between the trimmed V and J ends, which lost 2 bases and 3 bases, there was a span of 17 bases. The CDR3 loop is CASSLSVVGRDYNSPLHF. CDR3 bases: TGTGCCAGCAGCTTAAGCGTCGTGGGAAGGGACTATAATTCACCCCTCCACTTT. Full variable domain (rest looked up from reference TRBV7-2 and TRBJ1-6): GAGVSQSPSNKVTEKGKDVELRCDPISGHTALYWYRQSLGQGLEFLIYFQGNSAPDKSGLPSDRFSAERTGGSVSTLTIQRTQQEDSAVYLCASSLSVVGRDYNSPLHFGNGTRLTVT.

This clone has just a few counts. The V and J genes are TRBV6-1 and TRBJ2-1; 7 bases align to TRBD2. From germline, CDR1 is MNHNS and CDR2 SASEGT. With V trimmed by 3 bases and J by 9 bases, 8 bases remained unmatched. The CDR3 runs 14 residues. The CDR3 sequence: CASSESLGRGEQFF. CDR3 nucleotides: TGTGCCAGCAGTGAGAGTTTGGGGAGGGGTGAGCAGTTCTTC.

This clone rates as medium-sized. The gene calls are TRBV7-2 and TRBJ1-1; 8 bases fit TRBD1. V shed 3 bases and J 0 bases; nucleotides not matched to a gene: 12. The length of the CDR3 is 18 residues. The germline V gene encodes CDR1 SGHTA and CDR2 FQGNSA. This CDR3 is CASSFLAGTGGLNTEAFF. CDR3 DNA sequence: TGTGCCAGCAGCTTCCTGGCCGGGACAGGAGGTTTGAACACTGAAGCTTTCTTT.

The chain joins TRBV28 to TRBJ1-2, with D unresolved. V lost 7 bases, J lost 8 bases, and 14 bases lay in between. Germline CDR1 reads MDHEN; CDR2 reads SYDVKM. The CDR3 is 12 amino acids. CDR3 amino acids: CASTDDGDGYTF. The DNA of the CDR3 is TGTGCCAGCACCGACGACGGAGACGGCTACACCTTC.

The rearrangement joins TRBV28 to TRBJ1-2; 8 nucleotides line up with TRBD1. V dropped 5 bases and J dropped 8; count of bases not matched to a gene: 10. The length of the CDR3 is 14 residues. Germline V gene data show CDR1 as MDHEN and CDR2 as SYDVKM. CDR3 bases: TGTGCCAGCAGTCCCCCCCCACAGGGGGACGGCTACACCTTC. It translates to CASSPPPQGDGYTF.

This sequence joins TRBV9 and TRBJ2-3; D unresolved. The CDR3 extends over 12 amino acids. Trimming pared 0 bases from V and 3 bases from J, leaving 2 bases between. CDR1 is SGDLS and CDR2 is YYNGEE in the germline V gene. The CDR3 sequence is CASSVGTDTQYF. CDR3 coding DNA: TGTGCCAGCAGCGTAGGTACAGATACGCAGTATTTT. The variable domain in full, with the rest retrieved from reference TRBV9 and TRBJ2-3, is DSGVTQTPKHLITATGQRVTLRCSPRSGDLSVYWYQQSLDQGLQFLIQYYNGEERAKGNILERFSAQQFPDLHSELNLSSLELGDSALYFCASSVGTDTQYFGPGTRLTVL.

This rearrangement joins TRBV9 to TRBJ1-1; 7 nucleotides align to TRBD1. V dropped 3 bases and J dropped 4; count of bases not matched to a gene: 3. The CDR3 is 13 amino acids. CDR1 SGDLS and CDR2 YYNGEE come from the germline V gene. The CDR3 DNA is TGTGCCAGCAGCGAACAGGGGCGCACTGAAGCTTTCTTT. It is translated as CASSEQGRTEAFF.

The gene calls are TRBV7-8 and TRBJ1-2, with TRBD1 matching 7 bases. V dropped 2 bases and J dropped 4; count of bases not matched to a gene: 4. CDR1 SGHVS and CDR2 FQNEAQ come from the germline V gene. CDR3 length: 14 amino acids. The CDR3 DNA sequence: TGTGCCAGCAGCTTACGGGACAGCGGCTATGGCTACACCTTC. Translating gives CASSLRDSGYGYTF.

This rearrangement joins TRBV14 to TRBJ1-1; no reliable D call. Trimming took 0 bases from V and 1 from J, leaving 9 bases between them. This CDR3 is 15 amino acids long. From germline, CDR1 is SGHDN and CDR2 FVKESK. Written as DNA, the CDR3 is TGTGCCAGCAGCCAAGATCTGAGGGAGAACACTGAAGCTTTCTTT. Translation: CASSQDLRENTEAFF.

The genes are TRBV4-2 and TRBJ2-3, with TRBD2 matching 9 bases. The CDR3 runs to 18 residues. V trimming: 2 bases; J trimming: 4 bases; junction bases outside the gene matches: 13. Germline V lookup: CDR1 LGHNA, CDR2 YNFKEQ. CDR3 sequence reads: CASSQTPSAGGPADTQYF. CDR3 coding DNA: TGTGCCAGCAGCCAAACACCCTCTGCGGGGGGGCCCGCAGATACGCAGTATTTT.

The chain has TRBV30 and TRBJ1-1; D may be TRBD1 (5 bases). This CDR3 has 12 residues. V lost 2 bases and J lost 5, with 9 bases in between. Germline CDR1 GTSNPN, CDR2 SVGIG (reference sequence). CDR3 DNA: TGTGCCTGGAGTCCCGGGGGGACTGAAGCTTTCTTT. This codes for CAWSPGGTEAFF.

V is TRBV5-4 and J is TRBJ2-5; D uncertain. From germline, CDR1 is SGHNT and CDR2 YYREEE (reference sequence). The CDR3 is 15 amino acids. V lost 1 base, J lost 0 bases, and 10 bases lay in between. The CDR3 sequence is CASSLSSRHQETQYF. The CDR3 DNA reads as TGTGCCAGCAGCTTGTCGTCACGGCACCAAGAGACCCAGTACTTC.

This clone was seen only once. The chain uses TRBV11-3 and TRBJ1-4; D is unclear. CDR1 SGHNT and CDR2 YENEEA come from the germline V gene. The V end was cut by 6 bases, the J end by 8 bases, with 13 bases between. The length of the CDR3 is 13 residues. CDR3 amino acids: CASSILGREKLFF. The CDR3, as DNA: TGTGCCAGCAGTATTCTGGGCAGGGAAAAACTGTTTTTT. Full variable domain (outside the CDR3, taken from reference TRBV11-3 and TRBJ1-4): EAGVVQSPRYKIIEKKQPVAFWCNPISGHNTLYWYLQNLGQGPELLIRYENEEAVDDSQLPKDRFSAERLKGVDSTLKIQPAELGDSAVYLCASSILGREKLFFGSGTQLSVL.

In this sample, this clone turned up a few times. The chain is built from TRBV6-4 and TRBJ1-6, with unresolved D. CDR1 and CDR2 from the germline V gene are MRHNA and SNTAGT. This CDR3 is built from 14 residues. Trimming stripped 6 bases from V and 11 bases from J, with 17 bases between. The CDR3 DNA sequence: TGTGCCAGCAGGAAGGACGCGGGCTGGGCACCCCTCCACTTT. Translating gives CASRKDAGWAPLHF.

This clone was detected only a few times. The genes are TRBV5-3 and TRBJ1-1, with D maybe TRBD1 (5 bases). TRBV5-3 is identified as an open reading frame with a role that is uncertain. V lost 3 bases and J lost 3, with 15 bases in between. This CDR3 region has 15 residues. In DNA form, the CDR3 reads TGTGCCAGAAGCTGGGGGGGACTTTTGGACACTGAAGCTTTCTTT. It specifies CARSWGGLLDTEAFF.

The V and J genes are TRBV10-2 and TRBJ1-1, with a weak D call TRBD1 (5 bases). The CDR3 consists of 14 residues. Germline V gene sequence: CDR1 WSHSY, CDR2 SAAADI. V was clipped by 7 bases and J by 5 bases, with 17 bases between them. CDR3 nucleotide sequence: TGCGCCAGCACCCTCCGGGGTCAGGGTACTGAAGCTTTCTTT. It is translated as CASTLRGQGTEAFF.

The chain recombines TRBV5-4 with TRBJ1-1, with D perhaps matching TRBD1 (5 bases). The CDR3 is 11 amino acids. The germline V gene has CDR1 SGHNT and CDR2 YYREEE (reference sequence). V was pared by 4 bases and J by 6 bases, with 7 bases between. The CDR3 sequence: CASSLGAEAFF. The CDR3 DNA reads as TGTGCCAGCAGCCTAGGGGCTGAAGCTTTCTTT.

V usage is TRBV28 and J usage is TRBJ2-2; tentative D call: TRBD2 (5 bases). From germline, CDR1 is MDHEN and CDR2 SYDVKM. V shed 3 bases and J shed 5 bases, with 16 bases lying between them. The CDR3 extends over 16 amino acids. CDR3 sequence: CASSLLQTSGTGELFF. In nucleotides, the CDR3 is TGTGCCAGCAGTTTGCTTCAGACCTCGGGAACCGGGGAGCTGTTTTTT.

V gene TRBV18 combines with J gene TRBJ2-7, with 9 positions matching TRBD1. CDR1 is KGHSH and CDR2 is LQKENI in the germline V gene. J gave up 1 base and V 2 bases, and 6 bases lay outside the gene matches. The CDR3 is 16 residues long. CDR3 sequence reads: CASSPKDRGYSYEQYF. DNA of the CDR3: TGTGCCAGCTCACCAAAAGACAGGGGGTATTCCTACGAGCAGTACTTC.

The V gene is TRBV5-6, the J gene TRBJ2-1; D gene unclear. CDR3 length: 12 residues. V was clipped by 4 bases and J by 2 bases, with 4 bases between them. In germline, CDR1 is SGHDT, CDR2 YYEEEE. CDR3 loop: CASSGTYNEQFF. The CDR3, as DNA: TGTGCCAGCAGCGGGACCTACAATGAGCAGTTCTTC.

The chain uses TRBV24-1 and TRBJ1-2, with 7 bases that match TRBD1. The CDR3 is 14 residues long. Trimming at V came to 5 bases and at J to 4 bases, leaving 6 bases not matched to a gene. The germline V gene encodes CDR1 KGHDR and CDR2 SFDVKD. CDR3 in DNA: TGTGCCACCAGTGGACAGGGTGCCGGCTATGGCTACACCTTC. Translation: CATSGQGAGYGYTF.

This clone has more than one count but fewer than ten. The chain uses TRBV7-8 and TRBJ1-3; no clear D gene. The CDR3 is made up of 17 amino acids. Looked up from germline, CDR1 is SGHVS and CDR2 is FQNEAQ. V shed 5 bases and J shed 2 bases, with 19 bases lying between them. The CDR3 protein is CASSRAGSGAPGNTIYF. DNA of the CDR3: TGTGCCAGCAGCCGAGCGGGATCCGGAGCGCCTGGAAACACCATATATTTT.

The chain uses TRBV9 and TRBJ2-3, with D possibly matching TRBD1 (6 bases). The V and J ends lost 3 bases and 2 bases respectively, with 16 bases between them. From germline, CDR1 is SGDLS and CDR2 YYNGEE. The CDR3 consists of 16 residues. CDR3 DNA: TGTGCCAGCAGCGACACCGGGACAACACCCACAGATACGCAGTATTTT. Residues: CASSDTGTTPTDTQYF.

The chain combines TRBV6-5 with TRBJ2-5; 9 nucleotides align to TRBD1. Germline V CDR1 and CDR2: MNHEY, SVGAGI. The CDR3 has 15 residues. The V segment lost 6 bases and the J segment 5 bases; nucleotides outside the gene matches: 10. This CDR3 reads CASRRETGGAETQYF. The CDR3 nucleotides are TGTGCCAGCAGACGGGAAACAGGGGGCGCGGAGACCCAGTACTTC.

The chain has TRBV14 and TRBJ1-1; tentatively, D is TRBD1 (5 bases). The CDR3 runs 14 residues. The germline V gene encodes CDR1 SGHDN and CDR2 FVKESK. The V end was cut by 1 base, the J end by 5 bases, with 11 bases between. In nucleotides, the CDR3 is TGTGCCAGCAGCCAAGTCCGTGGGGGGACTGAAGCTTTCTTT. Protein product: CASSQVRGGTEAFF.

The chain joins TRBV5-1 to TRBJ1-2, with 10 bases identical to TRBD1. V lost 4 bases and J lost 1; bases outside the gene matches: 7. Germline assignment: CDR1 SGHRS and CDR2 YFSETQ. The CDR3 is made up of 16 amino acids. CDR3 residues: CASSRGQGVFNYGYTF. The CDR3 bases are TGCGCCAGCAGCCGAGGACAGGGGGTATTTAACTATGGCTACACCTTC.

The chain uses TRBV30 and TRBJ1-5, with 7 bases matching TRBD1. Per the germline V gene, CDR1 is GTSNPN and CDR2 is SVGIG (reference sequence). This CDR3 region has 14 residues. The trim removed 1 base at V and 5 bases at J, leaving 5 bases unmatched. The CDR3 here is CAWSGGRGYQPQHF. CDR3 bases: TGTGCCTGGAGTGGTGGCAGGGGGTATCAGCCCCAGCATTTT. Full variable domain (remainder filled in from reference TRBV30 and TRBJ1-5): SQTIHQWPATLVQPVGSPLSLECTVEGTSNPNLYWYRQAAGRGLQLLFYSVGIGQISSEVPQNLSASRPQDRQFILSSKKLLLSDSGFYLCAWSGGRGYQPQHFGDGTRLSIL.